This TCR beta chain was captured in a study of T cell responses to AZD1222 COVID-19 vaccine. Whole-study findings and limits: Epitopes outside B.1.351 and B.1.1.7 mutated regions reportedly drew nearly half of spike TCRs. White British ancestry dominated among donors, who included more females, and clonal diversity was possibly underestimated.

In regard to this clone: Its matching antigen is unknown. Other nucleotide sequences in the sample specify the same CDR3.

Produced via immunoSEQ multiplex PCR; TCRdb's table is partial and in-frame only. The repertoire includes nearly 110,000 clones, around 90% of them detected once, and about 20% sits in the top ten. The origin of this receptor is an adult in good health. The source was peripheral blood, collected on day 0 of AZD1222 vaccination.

CDR3 residues: CASSLSMNTEAFF. Written as DNA, the CDR3 is TGTGCCAGCAGCCTCTCGATGAACACTGAAGCTTTCTTT. V usage is TRBV7-3 and J usage is TRBJ1-1; D remains unclear. CDR3 size: 13 residues. V was trimmed by 5 bases and J by 0 bases, leaving 7 bases between them. The V gene's germline CDR1 is SGHTA and CDR2 FQGTGA.